The 27 T cell receptor beta chains reported below all come from one sample, sequenced in a study of PD-L1 blockade in urothelial cancer. As to time point: peripheral blood 6 weeks after treatment start. Using immunoSEQ multiplex PCR, the repertoire was profiled, and TCRdb retains in-frame clones only, with some absent. This sample has 66,000 or so clones, with about 90% found just once. Material: PBMCs, obtained around atezolizumab (anti-PD-L1) treatment. The receptors originated from a man in his fifties or sixties with urothelial cancer.

The V call is TRBV30, the J call TRBJ1-1; weak D call: TRBD1 (5 bases). V lost 3 bases, J lost 4 bases, and 15 bases lay in between. CDR3 length: 14 amino acids. Per germline, CDR1 GTSNPN and CDR2 SVGIG (reference sequence). This CDR3 is CAWRPSTGATEAFF. The CDR3 nucleotides are TGTGCCTGGAGGCCCTCCACAGGTGCCACTGAAGCTTTCTTT. Supplemented by reference TRBV30 and TRBJ1-1, the full variable domain reads SQTIHQWPATLVQPVGSPLSLECTVEGTSNPNLYWYRQAAGRGLQLLFYSVGIGQISSEVPQNLSASRPQDRQFILSSKKLLLSDSGFYLCAWRPSTGATEAFFGQGTRLTVV.

This chain connects TRBV30 to TRBJ1-1; a possible D gene is TRBD1 (6 bases). Germline V gene data show CDR1 as GTSNPN and CDR2 as SVGIG (reference sequence). This CDR3 spans 14 amino acids. The V end was cut by 4 bases, the J end by 3 bases, with 15 bases between. CDR3 sequence reads: CAWTPGGPDTEAFF. In nucleotides, the CDR3 is TGTGCCTGGACCCCGGGGGGGCCCGACACTGAAGCTTTCTTT.

The gene calls are TRBV9 and TRBJ2-1; 9 bases are shared with TRBD1. The germline CDR1 and CDR2 sequences are SGDLS and YYNGEE. The CDR3 is 19 residues long. J lost 1 base, V lost 0 bases, and 11 bases had no gene match. CDR3 bases: TGTGCCAGCAGCGTAGTGGGGACAGGGAAATTCGGGTCCTACAATGAGCAGTTCTTC. It yields the protein CASSVVGTGKFGSYNEQFF.

The chain is built from TRBV9 and TRBJ1-3; D is unclear. V was shortened by 4 bases and J by 4 bases, with 18 bases between the two germline ends. CDR1 SGDLS and CDR2 YYNGEE come from the germline V gene. The CDR3 is 16 residues long. The CDR3 nucleotides are TGTGCCAGCAGCTCCCTTCATTTGGACTACGGAAACACCATATATTTT. Translation gives CASSSLHLDYGNTIYF.

This chain links TRBV11-1 with TRBJ1-1, with 9 bases fitting TRBD1. CDR3 length: 14 residues. Germline V lookup: CDR1 SGHAT, CDR2 FQDESV (reference sequence). With V trimmed by 4 bases and J by 3 bases, 3 bases remained unmatched. The DNA of the CDR3 is TGTGCCAGCAGCTCGGGACAGGGATACACTGAAGCTTTCTTT. This gives the protein CASSSGQGYTEAFF.

The chain couples TRBV11-2 to TRBJ2-5; TRBD2 matches 8 bases. Germline CDR1 and CDR2: SGHAT and FQNNGV. The CDR3 runs 14 residues. V trimming: 4 bases; J trimming: 5 bases; junction bases outside the gene matches: 6. The CDR3 DNA reads TGTGCCAGCAGCTCCCTAAGCGGGGGTGAGACCCAGTACTTC. It encodes CASSSLSGGETQYF.

The V call is TRBV18, the J call TRBJ1-2, with 12 bases that match TRBD1. In germline, CDR1 is KGHSH, CDR2 LQKENI. V trimming: 3 bases; J trimming: 8 bases; junction bases outside the gene matches: 10. This CDR3 spans 16 amino acids. CDR3 residues: CASSPPNRDRGQGYTF. The CDR3, as DNA: TGTGCCAGCTCACCTCCGAACCGGGACAGGGGGCAAGGCTACACCTTC. Variable domain in full (rest from reference TRBV18 and TRBJ1-2): NAGVMQNPRHLVRRRGQEARLRCSPMKGHSHVYWYRQLPEEGLKFMVYLQKENIIDESGMPKERFSAEFPKEGPSILRIQQVVRGDSAAYFCASSPPNRDRGQGYTFGSGTRLTVV.

The chain combines TRBV7-2 with TRBJ2-3; TRBD2 is a possible D gene (6 bases). The CDR3 is 16 amino acids. Germline CDR1 reads SGHTA; CDR2 reads FQGNSA. Trimming stripped 4 bases from V and 3 bases from J, with 17 bases between. The CDR3 DNA reads TGTGCCAGCAGCTCATTTACCCGCGGGACTACAGATACGCAGTATTTT. This codes for CASSSFTRGTTDTQYF. Together with reference TRBV7-2 and TRBJ2-3, the CDR3 gives the full variable domain: GAGVSQSPSNKVTEKGKDVELRCDPISGHTALYWYRQSLGQGLEFLIYFQGNSAPDKSGLPSDRFSAERTGGSVSTLTIQRTQQEDSAVYLCASSSFTRGTTDTQYFGPGTRLTVL.

This clone has just a few counts. This sequence joins TRBV2 and TRBJ1-2; TRBD1 agrees at 8 bases. There are 13 residues in the CDR3. The germline V gene has CDR1 SNHLY and CDR2 FYNNEI. V was pared by 8 bases and J by 3 bases, with 5 bases of the junction left unmatched. In DNA form, the CDR3 reads TGTGCCAGCCTGGACAGGGAGGACTATGGCTACACCTTC. Its protein product is CASLDREDYGYTF. The full variable domain, rest sourced from reference TRBV2 and TRBJ1-2, is EPEVTQTPSHQVTQMGQEVILRCVPISNHLYFYWYRQILGQKVEFLVSFYNNEISEKSEIFDDQFSVERPDGSNFTLKIRSTKLEDSAMYFCASLDREDYGYTFGSGTRLTVV.

V is TRBV7-2 and J is TRBJ2-1, with D possibly matching TRBD2 (7 bases). The CDR3 has 15 residues. Germline assignment: CDR1 SGHTA and CDR2 FQGNSA. Trimming removed 6 bases from V and 4 bases from J, with 16 bases in between. Here the CDR3 reads CASSGNGGQYNEQFF. CDR3 in DNA: TGTGCCAGCAGTGGAAACGGGGGGCAATACAATGAGCAGTTCTTC.

The V and J genes are TRBV7-9 and TRBJ2-3; 8 positions agree with TRBD2. Germline V CDR1 and CDR2: SEHNR, FQNEAQ (reference sequence). The V and J ends lost 4 bases and 0 bases, in that order; junction bases with no gene match: 15. The CDR3 is 19 amino acids. CDR3 nucleotide sequence: TGTGCCAGCAGCTCCCGGATCGACCCTCGGGGGGGTAGCACAGATACGCAGTATTTT. Translating it yields CASSSRIDPRGGSTDTQYF.

The rearrangement links TRBV11-2 to TRBJ1-4, with D possibly matching TRBD1 (6 bases). The germline V gene encodes CDR1 SGHAT and CDR2 FQNNGV. The CDR3 contains 15 residues. V was pared by 1 base and J by 8 bases, with 14 bases between. CDR3 loop: CASSLGGGRGEKLFF. The CDR3 coding sequence is TGTGCCAGCAGCTTAGGGGGAGGGAGGGGGGAAAAACTGTTTTTT.

V gene TRBV9 combines with J gene TRBJ2-2; 9 bases map to TRBD2. J was trimmed by 4 bases and V by 3 bases; bases with no gene match: 13. The germline CDR1 and CDR2 sequences are SGDLS and YYNGEE. This CDR3 spans 18 amino acids. CDR3 region: CASSAALAGDWSTGELFF. CDR3 in DNA: TGTGCCAGCAGCGCCGCTTTAGCGGGAGACTGGAGCACCGGGGAGCTGTTTTTT. Full variable domain (outside the CDR3, taken from reference TRBV9 and TRBJ2-2): DSGVTQTPKHLITATGQRVTLRCSPRSGDLSVYWYQQSLDQGLQFLIQYYNGEERAKGNILERFSAQQFPDLHSELNLSSLELGDSALYFCASSAALAGDWSTGELFFGEGSRLTVL.

The chain couples TRBV19 to TRBJ1-1; 8 nucleotides line up with TRBD1. V dropped 6 bases and J dropped 5; count of bases not matched to a gene: 17. Germline loops: CDR1 LNHDA, CDR2 SQIVND (reference sequence). This CDR3 is 17 amino acids long. Here the CDR3 DNA reads TGTGCCAGTAGCTACCTAGACCCAGGGGGCGGTAGGACTGAAGCTTTCTTT. Translated: CASSYLDPGGGRTEAFF. Full variable domain (remainder filled in from reference TRBV19 and TRBJ1-1): DGGITQSPKYLFRKEGQNVTLSCEQNLNHDAMYWYRQDPGQGLRLIYYSQIVNDFQKGDIAEGYSVSREKKESFPLTVTSAQKNPTAFYLCASSYLDPGGGRTEAFFGQGTRLTVV.

For the CDR3, the DNA is TGTGCCAGCAGAACTTACTCGGGCTACACCTTC. The encoded protein is CASRTYSGYTF. The chain is built from TRBV6-1 and TRBJ1-2; D is unclear. Trimming took 6 bases from V and 8 from J, leaving 10 bases between them. This CDR3 contains 11 residues. Germline assignment: CDR1 MNHNS and CDR2 SASEGT.

This rearrangement joins TRBV7-3 to TRBJ2-3; 8 nucleotides line up with TRBD2. CDR1 and CDR2 from the germline V gene are SGHTA and FQGTGA. With 5 bases clipped from V and 2 bases from J, the junction kept 3 bases outside the gene matches. This CDR3 region has 14 residues. CDR3 protein: CASSPGLATDTQYF. The CDR3 nucleotides are TGTGCCAGCAGCCCAGGACTAGCCACAGATACGCAGTATTTT.

In DNA form, the CDR3 reads TGTGCCAGCAGTGAAGCGGTCAGAATACCCTACGAGCAGTACTTC. This encodes CASSEAVRIPYEQYF. The V and J genes are TRBV6-1 and TRBJ2-7; no clear D gene. The V gene lost 0 bases and the J gene lost 2 bases, with 11 bases spanning the gap. The CDR3 sequence is 15 residues long. Germline CDR1 reads MNHNS; CDR2 reads SASEGT.

This clone was counted only a few times. This chain's CDR3 is CATSRDGGGGQPQHF. CDR3 DNA sequence: TGTGCCACCAGCAGAGATGGAGGGGGGGGTCAGCCCCAGCATTTT. V usage is TRBV15 and J usage is TRBJ1-5, with D possibly being TRBD1 (6 bases). The V gene's germline CDR1 is LNHNV and CDR2 YYDKDF (reference sequence). Between the trimmed V and J ends, which lost 0 bases and 6 bases, there was a span of 12 bases. This CDR3 has 15 residues.

V gene TRBV18 combines with J gene TRBJ1-1; TRBD1 aligns across 8 bases. With V trimmed by 6 bases and J by 4 bases, 4 bases remained unmatched. The length of the CDR3 is 13 residues. Germline V gene data show CDR1 as KGHSH and CDR2 as LQKENI. CDR3 sequence reads: CASSTGGRTEAFF. DNA of the CDR3: TGTGCCAGCTCCACAGGGGGTCGCACTGAAGCTTTCTTT. The variable domain in full, completed from reference TRBV18 and TRBJ1-1, reads NAGVMQNPRHLVRRRGQEARLRCSPMKGHSHVYWYRQLPEEGLKFMVYLQKENIIDESGMPKERFSAEFPKEGPSILRIQQVVRGDSAAYFCASSTGGRTEAFFGQGTRLTVV.

V and J are TRBV7-9 and TRBJ1-2; 11 positions match TRBD1. V was pared by 5 bases and J by 7 bases, with 6 bases of the junction left unmatched. Germline CDR1 SEHNR, CDR2 FQNEAQ (reference sequence). This CDR3 contains 14 residues. In DNA, the CDR3 is TGTGCCAGCAGCCAGGGGACAGGGGGAAGTGGCTACACCTTC. This sequence encodes CASSQGTGGSGYTF. Based on the CDR3 plus reference TRBV7-9 and TRBJ1-2, the full variable domain is DTGVSQNPRHKITKRGQNVTFRCDPISEHNRLYWYRQTLGQGPEFLTYFQNEAQLEKSRLLSDRFSAERPKGSFSTLEIQRTEQGDSAMYLCASSQGTGGSGYTFGSGTRLTVV.

The V call is TRBV5-5, the J call TRBJ1-4; 9 bases fit TRBD1. Trimming removed 0 bases from V and 8 bases from J; junction bases left unmatched: 5. This CDR3 comprises 15 residues. Per the germline V gene, CDR1 is SGHKS and CDR2 is YYEKEE (reference sequence). The CDR3 coding sequence is TGTGCCAGCAGCTTGGAGACAGGGGGGTGGGAAAAACTGTTTTTT. Translation: CASSLETGGWEKLFF.

The chain recombines TRBV4-3 with TRBJ2-4, with TRBD2 matching over 8 bases. The germline V gene encodes CDR1 LGHNA and CDR2 YSLEER. The CDR3 covers 16 residues. The ends lost 0 bases at V and 0 bases at J; junction bases unmatched: 1. The CDR3 reads CASSQDRGGAKNIQYF. CDR3 coding DNA: TGCGCCAGCAGCCAAGATCGGGGGGGAGCCAAAAACATTCAGTACTTC.

The CDR3 loop reads CASSTGQGGTGELFF. As DNA, the CDR3 is TGTGCCAGCAGCACGGGACAGGGTGGGACCGGGGAGCTGTTTTTT. The chain couples TRBV11-3 to TRBJ2-2; the match to TRBD1 covers 9 bases. Germline V CDR1 and CDR2: SGHNT, YENEEA. The V and J ends lost 5 bases and 5 bases, in that order; junction bases with no gene match: 6. The CDR3 contains 15 residues.

The genes are TRBV30 and TRBJ1-5; a possible D gene is TRBD1 (5 bases). Germline assignment: CDR1 GTSNPN and CDR2 SVGIG (reference sequence). The CDR3 spans 14 residues. The V end was cut by 0 bases, the J end by 4 bases, with 10 bases between. The CDR3 coding sequence is TGTGCCTGGAGTGTAGGCAGGGCTAATCAGCCCCAGCATTTT. Translating gives CAWSVGRANQPQHF.

The genes are TRBV4-1 and TRBJ1-5; TRBD1 might be the D (5 bases). The ends were cut back, 3 bases at V and 4 bases at J, with 13 bases in the middle. This CDR3 is 15 amino acids long. Per germline, CDR1 MGHRA and CDR2 YSYEKL. CDR3 bases: TGCGCCAGCAGCCAGGATCGGGGGAGGAATCAGCCCCAGCATTTT. It yields the protein CASSQDRGRNQPQHF.

The rearrangement uses TRBV11-2 and TRBJ2-7; 16 bases are shared with TRBD2. From germline, CDR1 is SGHAT and CDR2 FQNNGV. V dropped 6 bases and J dropped 7; count of bases not matched to a gene: 15. The CDR3 totals 18 residues. CDR3 sequence (DNA): TGTGCCAGCAGTATTACCGGGACTAGCGGGAGGGTGGCCGGGGAGCAGTACTTC. Its translation: CASSITGTSGRVAGEQYF.

The chain uses TRBV19 and TRBJ2-1; 9 nucleotides match TRBD2. Germline assignment: CDR1 LNHDA and CDR2 SQIVND (reference sequence). The V segment lost 1 base and the J segment 9 bases; nucleotides outside the gene matches: 7. This CDR3 comprises 15 residues. The chain's CDR3 is CASSIVAPSGIEQFF. The CDR3 coding sequence is TGTGCCAGTAGTATAGTGGCGCCTAGCGGGATTGAGCAGTTCTTC.